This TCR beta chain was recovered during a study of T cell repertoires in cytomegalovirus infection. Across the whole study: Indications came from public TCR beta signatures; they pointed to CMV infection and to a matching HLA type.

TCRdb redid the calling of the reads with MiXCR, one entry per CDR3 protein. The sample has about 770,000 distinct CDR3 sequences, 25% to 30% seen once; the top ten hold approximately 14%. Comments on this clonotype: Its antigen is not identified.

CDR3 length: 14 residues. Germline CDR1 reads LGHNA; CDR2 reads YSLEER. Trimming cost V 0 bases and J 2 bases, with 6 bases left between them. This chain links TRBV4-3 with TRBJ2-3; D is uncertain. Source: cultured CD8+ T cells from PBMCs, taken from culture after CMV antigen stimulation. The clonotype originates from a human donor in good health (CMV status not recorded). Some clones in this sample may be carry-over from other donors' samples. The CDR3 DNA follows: TGCGCCAGCAGCCAAGATCGTCACACAGATACGCAGTATTTT. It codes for CASSQDRHTDTQYF.